These T cell receptor beta chains were read from a single sample in a study of CD8+ T cells in alopecia areata. TCRdb keeps only in-frame clones here, not all; method: immunoSEQ multiplex PCR. The data show roughly 280,000 clones, roughly 63% seen once. The source was CD4+ T cells sorted from blood, collected at week 52, from a patient treated with tofacitinib. These receptors were obtained from a human donor with alopecia areata. The CDR3 runs from the conserved cysteine through the conserved F or W. A D gene is named only where the DNA matches it firmly. Clone size appears in some rows only: once, few, many, or a class for an expanded clone.

D: NA; V: TRBV5-6; J: TRBJ2-5; size: NA; DNA: TGTGCCAGCAGCCCATGGACGCTCAGGACCCAGTACTTC; CDR3: CASSPWTLRTQYF
D: NA; V: TRBV29-1; J: TRBJ1-1; size: few; DNA: TGCAGCGTTGCCATTCAGGGGAGAAACACTGAAGCTTTCTTT; CDR3: CSVAIQGRNTEAFF
D: NA; V: TRBV5-4; J: TRBJ1-1; size: few; DNA: TGTGCCAGCAGCTCCGGTTGGGCGCGGGGCACTGAAGCTTTCTTT; CDR3: CASSSGWARGTEAFF
D: NA; V: TRBV2; J: TRBJ2-7; size: few; DNA: TGTGCCAGCACGGACCCTTACGAGCAGTACTTC; CDR3: CASTDPYEQYF
D: TRBD1; V: TRBV5-1; J: TRBJ2-3; size: few; DNA: TGCGCCAGCAGCCCCGGGACAGTTTTCGCAGATACGCAGTATTTT; CDR3: CASSPGTVFADTQYF
D: TRBD1; V: TRBV30; J: TRBJ1-6; size: NA; DNA: TGTGCCCGTCGTGGACAGGGGGCGGATTCACCCCTCCACTTT; CDR3: CARRGQGADSPLHF
D: TRBD1; V: TRBV5-1; J: TRBJ2-7; size: NA; DNA: TGCGCCAGCAGCGGACGGGACAGGGGAACCTTGTACTTC; CDR3: CASSGRDRGTLYF
D: NA; V: TRBV7-2; J: TRBJ1-6; size: NA; DNA: TGTGCCAGCAGCTTATTGGGTGGCAGCTCCTATAATTCACCCCTCCACTTT; CDR3: CASSLLGGSSYNSPLHF
D: TRBD1; V: TRBV6-5; J: TRBJ2-7; size: NA; DNA: TGTGCCAGCGGCCTAGGGACAGGCTTCTCCTACGAGCAGTACTTC; CDR3: CASGLGTGFSYEQYF
D: TRBD1; V: TRBV5-1; J: TRBJ2-5; size: NA; DNA: TGCGCCAGCAGCTTGGCCGGGACAGTGGAGACCCAGTACTTC; CDR3: CASSLAGTVETQYF
D: NA; V: TRBV2; J: TRBJ2-2; size: many; DNA: TGTGCCAGCAAGAGGACAGCCAACACCGGGGAGCTGTTTTTT; CDR3: CASKRTANTGELFF
D: TRBD2; V: TRBV14; J: TRBJ2-2; size: NA; DNA: TGTGCCAGCAGCCAAGCTCTAGCGGGGGCCGGCGGGGAGCTGTTTTTT; CDR3: CASSQALAGAGGELFF
D: NA; V: TRBV29-1; J: TRBJ2-7; size: NA; DNA: TGCAGCGTTGCCTTGGACAGTCTAAGTAACTCCTACGAGCAGTACTTC; CDR3: CSVALDSLSNSYEQYF
D: NA; V: TRBV6-1; J: TRBJ1-2; size: NA; DNA: TGTGCCAGCAGTGAAGGGGGCACAATTTATGGCTACACCTTC; CDR3: CASSEGGTIYGYTF
D: NA; V: TRBV5-1; J: TRBJ2-3; size: NA; DNA: TGCGCCAGCAGCTTGGACTCGCCGGGCGATACGCAGTATTTT; CDR3: CASSLDSPGDTQYF
D: NA; V: TRBV5-4; J: TRBJ1-1; size: NA; DNA: TGTGCCAGCAGCTTGCGGCGGATGAACACTGAAGCTTTCTTT; CDR3: CASSLRRMNTEAFF
D: NA; V: TRBV4-2; J: TRBJ2-3; size: NA; DNA: TGTGCCAGCAGCCAAGATTGGGCTAGCAGGGATACGCAGTATTTT; CDR3: CASSQDWASRDTQYF
D: TRBD1; V: TRBV7-9; J: TRBJ1-2; size: NA; DNA: TGTGCCAGCAGCGCATCCCCAGGGACAGGGTGGGGCTACACCTTC; CDR3: CASSASPGTGWGYTF
D: NA; V: TRBV5-1; J: TRBJ2-1; size: NA; DNA: TGCGCCAGCAGCTTGGAGGGGGACACCCGTTACAATGAGCAGTTCTTC; CDR3: CASSLEGDTRYNEQFF
D: TRBD2; V: TRBV30; J: TRBJ2-1; size: NA; DNA: TGTGCCTGGACTCCAACCGCCGGGACTAGTCCCAATGAGCAGTTCTTC; CDR3: CAWTPTAGTSPNEQFF
D: NA; V: TRBV30; J: TRBJ1-2; size: NA; DNA: TGTGCCTGGAGTCCGACAGGAGATAACTATGGCTACACCTTC; CDR3: CAWSPTGDNYGYTF
D: TRBD1; V: TRBV7-9; J: TRBJ2-1; size: NA; DNA: TGTGCCAGCAGGCCTGACAGGGGCACCTACACGAATGAGCAGTTCTTC; CDR3: CASRPDRGTYTNEQFF
D: TRBD1; V: TRBV7-2; J: TRBJ2-1; size: NA; DNA: TGTGCCAGCAGCTCGTCGGGACAGGGAAACAATGAGCAGTTCTTC; CDR3: CASSSSGQGNNEQFF
D: NA; V: TRBV30; J: TRBJ2-2; size: NA; DNA: TGTGCCTGGAGTGTACTGCGGCAGCTGACCGGGGAGCTGTTTTTT; CDR3: CAWSVLRQLTGELFF
D: TRBD1; V: TRBV4-1; J: TRBJ1-6; size: NA; DNA: TGCGCCAGCAGCCAAGACTCAGGGGGCCTTTCACCCCTCCACTTT; CDR3: CASSQDSGGLSPLHF
D: NA; V: TRBV29-1; J: TRBJ1-2; size: NA; DNA: TGCAGCGTCGGGGGAGGGAACTATGGCTACACCTTC; CDR3: CSVGGGNYGYTF
D: NA; V: TRBV18; J: TRBJ2-1; size: NA; DNA: TGTGCCAGCACTTCCGTAGCGTACAGCTCCTACAATGAGCAGTTCTTC; CDR3: CASTSVAYSSYNEQFF
D: NA; V: TRBV19; J: TRBJ2-2; size: NA; DNA: TGTGCCAGTTCCTATAGGGCCCTCGGGGAGCTGTTTTTT; CDR3: CASSYRALGELFF
D: NA; V: TRBV30; J: TRBJ1-6; size: once; DNA: TGTGCCTGGAGTAACGGGCCCCAGTCACCCCTCCACTTT; CDR3: CAWSNGPQSPLHF